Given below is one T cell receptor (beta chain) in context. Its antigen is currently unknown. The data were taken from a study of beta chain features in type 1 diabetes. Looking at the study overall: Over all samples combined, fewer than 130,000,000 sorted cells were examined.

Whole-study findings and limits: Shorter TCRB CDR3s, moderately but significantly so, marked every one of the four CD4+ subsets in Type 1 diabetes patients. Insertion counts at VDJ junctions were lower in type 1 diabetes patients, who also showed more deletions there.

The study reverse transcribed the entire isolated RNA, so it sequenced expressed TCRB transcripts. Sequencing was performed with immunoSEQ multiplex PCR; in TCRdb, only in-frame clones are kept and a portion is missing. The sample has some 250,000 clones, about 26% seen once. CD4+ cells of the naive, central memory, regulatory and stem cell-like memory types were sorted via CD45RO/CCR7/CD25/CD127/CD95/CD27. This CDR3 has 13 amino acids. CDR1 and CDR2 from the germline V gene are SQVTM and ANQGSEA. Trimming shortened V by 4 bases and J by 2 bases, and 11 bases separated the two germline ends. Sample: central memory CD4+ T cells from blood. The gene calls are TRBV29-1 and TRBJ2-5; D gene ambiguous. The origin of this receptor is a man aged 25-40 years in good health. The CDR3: CSVGRTVQETQYF. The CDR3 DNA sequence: TGCAGCGTTGGAAGGACCGTGCAAGAGACCCAGTACTTC.